This T cell receptor beta chain appears in the sequencing data of a study of T cell repertoires in cytomegalovirus infection. Germline CDR1 is SGHVS and CDR2 is FQNEAQ. The CDR3 runs 12 residues. TCRdb itself ran the reads through MiXCR, one entry per CDR3 protein. The table has 110,000 to 150,000 distinct CDR3 sequences, 32% seen once. Concerning this clonotype itself: What it binds is unknown. An end of the junction differs from the germline gene, which may be a read error.

The TCR comes from a human donor in good health (CMV status not recorded). Some clones in this sample may be carry-over from other donors' samples. V is TRBV7-8 and J is TRBJ1-1; D call uncertain. Sequencing used CD8+ T cells from cultured PBMCs, obtained from culture after CMV antigen stimulation. CDR3 sequence reads: CVSSLAAGEAFF. The DNA of the CDR3 is TGTGTCAGCAGCTTAGCTGCGGGTGAAGCTTTCTTT.